The rows below give T cell receptor beta chains drawn from one sample of a study of cytotoxic CD8 clonotypes in ibrutinib-treated CLL. Produced via immunoSEQ multiplex PCR; TCRdb's table is partial and in-frame only. The sample gives some 300,000 clones, around four fifths of which show up once; 6.5% to 8% is in the top ten. The sample was PBMCs, taken before ibrutinib treatment. Receptors were obtained from a human donor with chronic lymphocytic leukemia. Each CDR3 is given without its conserved first and last residue. The order of the fields is V gene, CDR3 protein.

V gene: TRBV7-2
CDR3 protein: ASSPNLVGDTGELF

V gene: TRBV19
CDR3 protein: ASSARGVLNIQY

V gene: TRBV7-2
CDR3 protein: ASSSGLAGGPYNEQF

V gene: TRBV30
CDR3 protein: AWTEGRGGYT

V gene: TRBV19
CDR3 protein: ASRTDREHTGELF

V gene: TRBV2
CDR3 protein: ASSDGGWDDNYGYT

V gene: TRBV28
CDR3 protein: ASRTNYNEQF

V gene: TRBV9
CDR3 protein: ASSVSAGQVTNTGELF

V gene: TRBV2
CDR3 protein: ASSEGQRYGYT

V gene: TRBV7-9
CDR3 protein: ASSLAFGTEAF

V gene: TRBV5-1
CDR3 protein: ASSPRQGARTDTQY

V gene: TRBV5-1
CDR3 protein: ASSFSSYEQY

V gene: TRBV9
CDR3 protein: ASSARTDTQY

V gene: TRBV6-1
CDR3 protein: ASSVQQNQPQH

V gene: TRBV18
CDR3 protein: ASSIDRDRAYEQY

V gene: TRBV18
CDR3 protein: ASSPPKPYSYNEQF

V gene: TRBV6-5
CDR3 protein: ASSRASLGTDTQY

V gene: TRBV19
CDR3 protein: ATDSGQINQPQH

V gene: TRBV6-1
CDR3 protein: ASRVRGRAEAF

V gene: TRBV9
CDR3 protein: ASSVGQGGYGYT

V gene: TRBV5-6
CDR3 protein: ASSLGRGREAF

V gene: TRBV4-3
CDR3 protein: ASRGLDTEAF

V gene: TRBV5-6
CDR3 protein: ASSLPAPDTQY